This T cell receptor beta chain was identified in a study of tumor-infiltrating lymphocytes in oesophageal squamous cell carcinoma. TCRdb reprocessed the reads via MiXCR and lists one record per CDR3 protein. The sample has approximately 11,000 distinct CDR3 sequences, roughly three fifths seen once. Germline V lookup: CDR1 MNHNY, CDR2 SVGAGI (reference sequence). V lost 5 bases to trimming and J lost 6 bases, with 13 bases between them. This CDR3 is built from 14 residues. This sequence originates from a female donor with esophageal squamous cell carcinoma. The sequenced sample was blood. The chain is built from TRBV6-6 and TRBJ2-2; D is unresolved. For the CDR3, the DNA is TGTGCCAGCAGTGAGCCCTACAAGGCCGGGGAGCTGTTTTTT. It codes for CASSEPYKAGELFF.